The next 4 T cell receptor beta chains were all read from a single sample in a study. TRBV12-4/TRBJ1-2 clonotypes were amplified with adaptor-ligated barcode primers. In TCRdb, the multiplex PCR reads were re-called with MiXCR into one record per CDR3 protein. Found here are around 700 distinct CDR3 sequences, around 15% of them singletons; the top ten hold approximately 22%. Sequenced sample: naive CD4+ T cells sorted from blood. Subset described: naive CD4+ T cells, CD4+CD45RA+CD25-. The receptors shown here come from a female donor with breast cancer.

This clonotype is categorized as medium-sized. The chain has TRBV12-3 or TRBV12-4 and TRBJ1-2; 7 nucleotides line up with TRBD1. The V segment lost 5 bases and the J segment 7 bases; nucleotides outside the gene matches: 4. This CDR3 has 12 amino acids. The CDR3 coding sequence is TGTGCCAGCAGTCGCACAGGGGTTGGCTACACCTTC. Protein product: CASSRTGVGYTF.

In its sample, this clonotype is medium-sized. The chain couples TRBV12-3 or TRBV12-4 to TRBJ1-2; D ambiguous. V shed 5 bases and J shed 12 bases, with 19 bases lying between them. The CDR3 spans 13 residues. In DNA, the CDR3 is TGTGCCAGCAGTCAAAGGGTAGGGCGGGATGACACCTTC. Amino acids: CASSQRVGRDDTF.

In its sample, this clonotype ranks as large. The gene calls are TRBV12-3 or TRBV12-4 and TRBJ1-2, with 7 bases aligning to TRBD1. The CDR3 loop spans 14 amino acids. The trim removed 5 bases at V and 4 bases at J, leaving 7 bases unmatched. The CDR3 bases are TGTGCCAGCAGTCACAGGGGCTCGGGCTATGGCTACACCTTC. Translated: CASSHRGSGYGYTF.

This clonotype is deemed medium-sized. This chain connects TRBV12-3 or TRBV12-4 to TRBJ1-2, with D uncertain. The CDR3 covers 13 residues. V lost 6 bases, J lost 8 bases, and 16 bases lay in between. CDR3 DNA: TGTGCCAGCAGGGCTGCTGGCTCGCAAGGCTACACCTTC. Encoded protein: CASRAAGSQGYTF.